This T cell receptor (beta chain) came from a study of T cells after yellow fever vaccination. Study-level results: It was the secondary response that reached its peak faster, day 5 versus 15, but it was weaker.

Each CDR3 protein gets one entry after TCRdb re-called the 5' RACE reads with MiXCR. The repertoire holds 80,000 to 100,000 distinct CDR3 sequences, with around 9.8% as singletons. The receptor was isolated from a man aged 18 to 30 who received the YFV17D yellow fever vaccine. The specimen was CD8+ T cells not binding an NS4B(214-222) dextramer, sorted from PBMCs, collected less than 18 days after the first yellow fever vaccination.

CDR3: CSARKGSHPTIYF. CDR3 nucleotide sequence: TGCAGTGCTAGAAAGGGATCCCATCCCACCATATATTTT. V gene TRBV20-1 combines with J gene TRBJ1-3; D unclear. Per germline, CDR1 DFQATT and CDR2 SNEGSKA (reference sequence). The ends were cut back, 2 bases at V and 9 bases at J, with 14 bases in the middle. This CDR3 region has 13 residues.